The sequence of this T cell receptor (beta chain) was determined in a study of blood T cell repertoires in COVID-19. CDR1 is SGHRS and CDR2 is YFSETQ in the germline V gene. CDR3 size: 14 residues. J was trimmed by 6 bases and V by 4 bases; bases with no gene match: 6. Sequenced by immunoSEQ multiplex PCR; TCRdb stores in-frame clones only, minus some. The table has about 48,000 clones, roughly nine tenths seen once; the top ten hold around 30%. Sequencing was performed on peripheral blood. The J gene is TRBJ1-4, the V gene TRBV5-1, with 7 bases that match TRBD1. This TCR came from a woman of 80 years or more with acute or convalescent COVID-19. The CDR3 sequence: CASSNRGRDEKLFF. The CDR3 DNA is TGCGCCAGCAGCAACAGGGGTCGGGATGAAAAACTGTTTTTT. Based on the CDR3 plus reference TRBV5-1 and TRBJ1-4, the full variable domain is KAGVTQTPRYLIKTRGQQVTLSCSPISGHRSVSWYQQTPGQGLQFLFEYFSETQRNKGNFPGRFSGRQFSNSRSEMNVSTLELGDSALYLCASSNRGRDEKLFFGSGTQLSVL.